A single sample is the source of the 31 T cell receptor beta chains below, sequenced in a study of blood T cell repertoires in COVID-19. Only in-frame clones appear in the TCRdb table, and some are missing; sequencing was by immunoSEQ multiplex PCR. The sample shows approximately 66,000 clones, around 87% of them seen only once. What was sequenced was peripheral blood. The source is a man aged 60-69 years with acute or convalescent COVID-19.

The V gene is TRBV5-4, the J gene TRBJ1-5; 7 bases line up with TRBD1. CDR1 and CDR2 (germline): SGHNT, YYREEE (reference sequence). The CDR3 has 14 amino acids. Trimming cost V 4 bases and J 7 bases; bases outside gene matches: 8. CDR3 bases: TGTGCCAGCAGCATACAGGGGACGAACCAGCCCCAGCATTTT. It encodes CASSIQGTNQPQHF.

This sequence joins TRBV6-2 or TRBV6-3 and TRBJ1-3; D unclear. The germline V gene has CDR1 MNHEY and CDR2 SVGEGT. The CDR3 loop spans 16 amino acids. The V and J ends lost 3 bases and 4 bases respectively, with 16 bases between them. The CDR3 DNA reads as TGTGCCAGCAGTTATGACTTGGCAACGCGAGGAAACACCATATATTTT. It yields the protein CASSYDLATRGNTIYF.

The CDR3 here is CAREGGGNTDTQYF. The CDR3 DNA reads as TGTGCCAGGGAAGGCGGGGGAAACACAGATACGCAGTATTTT. The chain carries TRBV2 and TRBJ2-3; TRBD2 aligns across 7 bases. CDR3 length: 14 residues. The germline CDR1 and CDR2 sequences are SNHLY and FYNNEI. V lost 9 bases to trimming and J lost 2 bases; unmatched junction nucleotides: 8.

The genes are TRBV29-1 and TRBJ2-3; TRBD2 is a possible D gene (7 bases). Trimming took 7 bases from V and 9 from J, leaving 17 bases between them. Germline-derived CDR1 and CDR2 are SQVTM and ANQGSEA. The CDR3 loop spans 12 amino acids. The CDR3 DNA reads as TGCAGCGCCAACACCCCGGGGGGCACGCAGTATTTT. It specifies CSANTPGGTQYF.

V usage is TRBV6-1 and J usage is TRBJ1-5, with unresolved D. Trimming left V 2 bases short and J 4 bases short, with 9 bases between. The CDR3 runs to 14 residues. Germline CDR1 and CDR2: MNHNS and SASEGT. The CDR3, as DNA: TGTGCCAGCAGTGAATACGCAGGTAATCAGCCCCAGCATTTT. It is translated as CASSEYAGNQPQHF.

This chain links TRBV2 with TRBJ2-5, with 8 bases that match TRBD2. The CDR3 has 13 residues. Germline values: CDR1 SNHLY, CDR2 FYNNEI. Germline trimming cut 4 bases from V and 5 bases from J; bases unmatched to any gene: 3. DNA for the CDR3: TGTGCCAGCAGTGGGACTAGCCCGGAGACCCAGTACTTC. It translates to CASSGTSPETQYF.

Only one count was recorded for this clone. The chain recombines TRBV9 with TRBJ1-2; D remains unclear. Trimming removed 4 bases from V and 9 bases from J, with 10 bases in between. This CDR3 spans 11 amino acids. In germline, CDR1 is SGDLS, CDR2 YYNGEE. This CDR3 reads CASSQMNSYTF. The DNA of the CDR3 is TGTGCCAGCAGCCAGATGAACAGCTACACCTTC.

CDR3 in DNA: TGTGCCAGCAGCTCTACCAACGGGGGGCAGTACTTC. It specifies CASSSTNGGQYF. The V and J genes are TRBV5-6 and TRBJ2-7, with D maybe TRBD2 (6 bases). V lost 3 bases to trimming and J lost 9 bases, with 13 bases between them. This CDR3 is built from 12 residues. Germline CDR1 reads SGHDT; CDR2 reads YYEEEE.

The sample holds one count of this clone. V and J are TRBV2 and TRBJ1-3; D might be TRBD1 (6 bases). This CDR3 is 13 amino acids long. Trimming shortened V by 6 bases and J by 4 bases, and 10 bases separated the two germline ends. The germline gives CDR1 SNHLY, CDR2 FYNNEI. In nucleotides, the CDR3 is TGTGCCAGCAGCACAGGGTTGGGAAACACCATATATTTT. Protein sequence: CASSTGLGNTIYF.

The chain recombines TRBV5-6 with TRBJ1-2; 8 nucleotides agree with TRBD1. V lost 1 base and J lost 1; bases outside the gene matches: 9. Germline lookup yields CDR1 SGHDT and CDR2 YYEEEE. The CDR3 is made up of 17 amino acids. CDR3 protein: CASSLFLWTGFNYGYTF. For the CDR3, the DNA is TGTGCCAGCAGCTTGTTCCTCTGGACAGGGTTTAACTATGGCTACACCTTC. Filled out from reference TRBV5-6 and TRBJ1-2, the complete variable domain reads DAGVTQSPTHLIKTRGQQVTLRCSPKSGHDTVSWYQQALGQGPQFIFQYYEEEERQRGNFPDRFSGHQFPNYSSELNVNALLLGDSALYLCASSLFLWTGFNYGYTFGSGTRLTVV.

The rearrangement uses TRBV18 and TRBJ2-3, with D perhaps matching TRBD2 (7 bases). With 4 bases removed from V and 5 bases from J, the gap between germline ends came to 19 bases. The CDR3 is 16 residues long. Germline V gene lookup returns CDR1 KGHSH and CDR2 LQKENI. The CDR3 DNA reads TGTGCCAGCTCACTCTCGGTCGGGGGGCTGGAAGATACGCAGTATTTT. It is translated as CASSLSVGGLEDTQYF.

This clone has only a few counts. The chain joins TRBV5-4 to TRBJ2-7, with a weak D call TRBD1 (6 bases). Germline lookup yields CDR1 SGHNT and CDR2 YYREEE (reference sequence). The CDR3 consists of 16 residues. The germline V and J ends were trimmed by 0 bases and 0 bases, with 13 bases remaining between them. CDR3 DNA sequence: TGTGCCAGCAGCTTGGGCAGGGGCGCAAGCTCCTACGAGCAGTACTTC. Translation: CASSLGRGASSYEQYF.

The J gene is TRBJ1-3, the V gene TRBV4-3, with a tentative D call TRBD1 (5 bases). The CDR3 loop spans 21 amino acids. With 0 bases removed from V and 0 bases from J, the gap between germline ends came to 24 bases. CDR1 LGHNA and CDR2 YSLEER come from the germline V gene. DNA for the CDR3: TGCGCCAGCAGCCAAGAAAGGGGCCCAGGCCTGCGGGGAGACTCTGGAAACACCATATATTTT. Its protein product is CASSQERGPGLRGDSGNTIYF.

Concerning this clone: At one of its ends the junction is not consistent with the germline gene, which may arise from a read error. V usage is TRBV7-7 and J usage is TRBJ2-2; D is undetermined. The CDR3 has 12 residues. CDR1 is SSHAT, CDR2 FNYEAQ, per germline (reference sequence). CDR3 sequence: CASSLDSGELFF. The CDR3 nucleotides are TGTGCTAGCAGCTTAGACTCCGGGGAGCTGTTTTTT.

The CDR3 coding sequence is TGTGCCAGCAGCTTAGTTGTGGCGGGGGTTGGTGGCTACACCTTC. Translation gives CASSLVVAGVGGYTF. V is TRBV7-8 and J is TRBJ1-2; tentatively, D is TRBD1 (5 bases). Germline assignment: CDR1 SGHVS and CDR2 FQNEAQ. V was shortened by 1 base and J by 7 bases, with 16 bases between the two germline ends. The CDR3 runs to 15 residues.

In its sample, this clone was seen once. V and J are TRBV27 and TRBJ2-7; TRBD2 aligns across 9 bases. There are 19 residues in the CDR3. The trim removed 3 bases at V and 0 bases at J, leaving 15 bases unmatched. Germline V gene data show CDR1 as MNHEY and CDR2 as SMNVEV (reference sequence). CDR3 sequence: CASSLAARRGGSSSYEQYF. CDR3 coding DNA: TGTGCCAGCAGTTTGGCAGCTCGGCGGGGGGGCTCCAGCTCCTACGAGCAGTACTTC.

The gene calls are TRBV3-1 (or the pseudogene TRBV3-2) and TRBJ1-2; 8 nucleotides match TRBD1. Looked up from germline, CDR1 is LGHDT and CDR2 is YNNKEL (reference sequence). The CDR3 is 14 residues long. Trimming removed 0 bases from V and 8 bases from J; junction bases left unmatched: 5. The DNA for the CDR3 is TGTGCCAGCAGCCAAGACGACAGGGGAGGAGGCTACACCTTC. It translates to CASSQDDRGGGYTF.

V usage is TRBV27 and J usage is TRBJ1-6, with 7 positions matching TRBD1. The CDR3 loop spans 16 amino acids. The germline V gene has CDR1 MNHEY and CDR2 SMNVEV (reference sequence). The V segment lost 6 bases and the J segment 6 bases; nucleotides outside the gene matches: 11. CDR3 residues: CASSFTSGGTNSPLHF. In nucleotides, the CDR3 is TGTGCCAGCAGCTTCACCTCAGGGGGGACTAATTCACCCCTCCACTTT.

The genes are TRBV20-1 and TRBJ2-1; 11 nucleotides line up with TRBD1. After removal of 3 bases from V and 4 bases from J, the junction contained 5 bases not matched to a gene. The CDR3 extends over 15 amino acids. The germline CDR1 and CDR2 sequences are DFQATT and SNEGSKA (reference sequence). CDR3 loop: CSASQGTGGYNEQFF. CDR3 sequence (DNA): TGCAGTGCTAGTCAAGGGACAGGGGGTTACAATGAGCAGTTCTTC.

The chain carries TRBV9 and TRBJ2-3, with 8 bases fitting TRBD2. This CDR3 contains 16 residues. The V segment lost 0 bases and the J segment 5 bases; nucleotides outside the gene matches: 8. Germline V gene lookup returns CDR1 SGDLS and CDR2 YYNGEE. CDR3 in DNA: TGTGCCAGCAGCGTAGCCGGGGGGGCCTTGGGAGATACGCAGTATTTT. Translating gives CASSVAGGALGDTQYF. Full variable domain (rest looked up from reference TRBV9 and TRBJ2-3): DSGVTQTPKHLITATGQRVTLRCSPRSGDLSVYWYQQSLDQGLQFLIQYYNGEERAKGNILERFSAQQFPDLHSELNLSSLELGDSALYFCASSVAGGALGDTQYFGPGTRLTVL.

The genes are TRBV6-5 and TRBJ1-1; 7 positions match TRBD1. Germline V gives CDR1 MNHEY, CDR2 SVGAGI. The CDR3 consists of 14 residues. The V and J ends lost 6 bases and 4 bases, in that order; junction bases with no gene match: 8. CDR3 nucleotides: TGTGCCAGCAGAAAACCGGGACAGCGCACTGAAGCTTTCTTT. Its protein is CASRKPGQRTEAFF.

The V and J genes are TRBV6-2 or TRBV6-3 and TRBJ2-7; 11 nucleotides align to TRBD2. Germline V gene data show CDR1 as MNHEY and CDR2 as SVGEGT. Losses at the gene ends were 5 bases for V and 0 bases for J; bases not matched to a gene: 3. The CDR3 is 15 residues long. This CDR3 is CASSTSGGNSYEQYF. In DNA, the CDR3 is TGTGCCAGCAGTACTAGCGGGGGCAACTCCTACGAGCAGTACTTC.

This chain uses TRBV5-1 with TRBJ2-5; the match to TRBD2 covers 10 bases. Germline V CDR1 and CDR2: SGHRS, YFSETQ. The J segment lost 3 bases and the V segment lost 2 bases, leaving 4 bases of the junction unmatched. The CDR3 has 15 amino acids. The CDR3: CASSLAGGLEETQYF. CDR3 coding DNA: TGCGCCAGCAGCTTAGCGGGGGGGTTAGAAGAGACCCAGTACTTC.

The chain carries TRBV7-6 and TRBJ2-3; a weak D match, TRBD2 (6 bases). V shed 5 bases and J shed 2 bases, with 17 bases lying between them. The CDR3 is made up of 16 amino acids. Germline lookup yields CDR1 SGHVS and CDR2 FNYEAQ. The DNA for the CDR3 is TGTGCCAGCAGCCCTCTAAAGGGGCGGGACACAGATACGCAGTATTTT. It specifies CASSPLKGRDTDTQYF.

The V gene is TRBV3-1 (or the pseudogene TRBV3-2), the J gene TRBJ1-1; D is ambiguous. V lost 0 bases and J lost 1, with 9 bases in between. CDR1 and CDR2 (germline): LGHDT, YNNKEL (reference sequence). The CDR3 length is 15 residues. CDR3 amino acids: CASSQEMTGNTEAFF. The CDR3 DNA sequence: TGTGCCAGCAGCCAAGAAATGACTGGGAACACTGAAGCTTTCTTT.

The chain employs TRBV30 and TRBJ1-2; 7 bases agree with TRBD1. Germline V lookup: CDR1 GTSNPN, CDR2 SVGIG (reference sequence). This CDR3 has 14 residues. After removal of 3 bases from V and 6 bases from J, the junction contained 10 bases not matched to a gene. The CDR3 protein is CAWRPIDRVNGYTF. CDR3 nucleotides: TGTGCCTGGAGGCCGATCGACAGGGTTAATGGCTACACCTTC.

This clone was recorded only once. This chain links TRBV18 with TRBJ1-4; D perhaps matches TRBD1 (5 bases). This CDR3 has 14 amino acids. Trimming pared 2 bases from V and 10 bases from J, leaving 14 bases between. The V gene's germline CDR1 is KGHSH and CDR2 LQKENI. The CDR3 bases are TGTGCCAGCTCACCATCGGGGGGTTTAAGAAAACTGTTTTTT. It is translated as CASSPSGGLRKLFF.

The chain combines TRBV18 with TRBJ2-1; D perhaps matches TRBD1 (5 bases). With 3 bases removed from V and 5 bases from J, the gap between germline ends came to 11 bases. The CDR3 spans 14 residues. Germline V lookup: CDR1 KGHSH, CDR2 LQKENI. CDR3 coding DNA: TGTGCCAGCTCACCCCAGGGTAAGCACAATGAGCAGTTCTTC. Translating it yields CASSPQGKHNEQFF.

The rearrangement joins TRBV7-9 to TRBJ1-5; 7 bases agree with TRBD1. Germline V gene sequence: CDR1 SEHNR, CDR2 FQNEAQ (reference sequence). The CDR3 has 14 residues. V dropped 5 bases and J dropped 9; count of bases not matched to a gene: 10. The CDR3 protein is CASSPDRVLRPQHF. DNA for the CDR3: TGTGCCAGCAGCCCCGACAGGGTCCTTAGGCCCCAGCATTTT.

The rearrangement uses TRBV9 and TRBJ2-1; tentatively, D is TRBD2 (5 bases). CDR1 is SGDLS and CDR2 is YYNGEE in the germline V gene. The CDR3 has 14 residues. The germline V and J ends were trimmed by 0 bases and 5 bases, with 9 bases remaining between them. The CDR3, as DNA: TGTGCCAGCAGCGTAGGACTACCAGACAATGAGCAGTTCTTC. It yields the protein CASSVGLPDNEQFF. The variable domain in full, completed from reference TRBV9 and TRBJ2-1, reads DSGVTQTPKHLITATGQRVTLRCSPRSGDLSVYWYQQSLDQGLQFLIQYYNGEERAKGNILERFSAQQFPDLHSELNLSSLELGDSALYFCASSVGLPDNEQFFGPGTRLTVL.

The chain combines TRBV5-1 with TRBJ1-6, with 7 bases that match TRBD1. The V and J ends lost 0 bases and 10 bases, in that order; junction bases with no gene match: 10. The CDR3 spans 16 residues. CDR1 and CDR2 from the germline V gene are SGHRS and YFSETQ. CDR3 in DNA: TGCGCCAGCAGCTTGGGCGGCACACAGGGGTTGTCACCCCTCCACTTT. Translating gives CASSLGGTQGLSPLHF.